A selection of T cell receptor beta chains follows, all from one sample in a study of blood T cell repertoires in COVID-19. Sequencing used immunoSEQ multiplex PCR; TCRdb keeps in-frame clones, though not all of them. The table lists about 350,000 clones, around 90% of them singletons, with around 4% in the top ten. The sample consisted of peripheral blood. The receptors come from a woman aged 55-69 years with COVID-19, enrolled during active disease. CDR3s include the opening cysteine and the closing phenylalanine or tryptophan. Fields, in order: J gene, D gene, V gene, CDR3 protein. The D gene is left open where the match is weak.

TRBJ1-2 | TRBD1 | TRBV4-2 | CASSKGTVYGYTF
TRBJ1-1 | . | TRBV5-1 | CASSLTDTEAFF
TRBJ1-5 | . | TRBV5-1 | CASSTQTAGQPQHF
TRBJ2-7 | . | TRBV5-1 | CASRDGSSYEQYF
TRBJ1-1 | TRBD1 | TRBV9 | CASSGQGLPEAFF
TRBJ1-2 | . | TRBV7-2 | CASSLQHLAGPGYTF
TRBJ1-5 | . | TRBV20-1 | CSASTGEGQPQHF
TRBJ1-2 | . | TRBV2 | CASSAGALGGDGDGYTF
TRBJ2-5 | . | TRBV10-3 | CAISTMGRQETQYF
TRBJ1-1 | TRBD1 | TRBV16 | CASSRQGAGEAFF
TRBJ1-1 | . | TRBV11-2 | CASSLTRGSEAFF
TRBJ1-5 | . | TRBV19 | CASRPAGSNQPQHF
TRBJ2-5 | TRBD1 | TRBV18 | CASSPPLGQQEETQYF
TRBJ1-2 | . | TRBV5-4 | CASSLERGGAPNYGYTF
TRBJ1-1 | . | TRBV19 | CASSIVEGSTEAFF
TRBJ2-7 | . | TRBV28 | CASSYPLGRREQYF
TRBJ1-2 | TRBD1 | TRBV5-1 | CASSSRQGYGYTF
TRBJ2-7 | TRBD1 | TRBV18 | CASSPWTGFEQYF
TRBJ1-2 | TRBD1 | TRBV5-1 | CASSFSTGGSSGYTF
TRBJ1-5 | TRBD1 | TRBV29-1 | CSVRTGYSNQPQHF
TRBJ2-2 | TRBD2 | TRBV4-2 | CASSQGTSEAGELFF
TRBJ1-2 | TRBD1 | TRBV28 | CASSRGTGNYGYTF
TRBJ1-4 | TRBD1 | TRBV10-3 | CASGTATNEKLFF
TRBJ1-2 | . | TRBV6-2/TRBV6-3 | CASSYSKQANYGYTF
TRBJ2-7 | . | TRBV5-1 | CASSPLGTISEQYF
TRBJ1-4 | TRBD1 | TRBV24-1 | CATSDGGDRNEKLFF
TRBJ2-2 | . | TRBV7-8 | CASSSPGYIAGELFF